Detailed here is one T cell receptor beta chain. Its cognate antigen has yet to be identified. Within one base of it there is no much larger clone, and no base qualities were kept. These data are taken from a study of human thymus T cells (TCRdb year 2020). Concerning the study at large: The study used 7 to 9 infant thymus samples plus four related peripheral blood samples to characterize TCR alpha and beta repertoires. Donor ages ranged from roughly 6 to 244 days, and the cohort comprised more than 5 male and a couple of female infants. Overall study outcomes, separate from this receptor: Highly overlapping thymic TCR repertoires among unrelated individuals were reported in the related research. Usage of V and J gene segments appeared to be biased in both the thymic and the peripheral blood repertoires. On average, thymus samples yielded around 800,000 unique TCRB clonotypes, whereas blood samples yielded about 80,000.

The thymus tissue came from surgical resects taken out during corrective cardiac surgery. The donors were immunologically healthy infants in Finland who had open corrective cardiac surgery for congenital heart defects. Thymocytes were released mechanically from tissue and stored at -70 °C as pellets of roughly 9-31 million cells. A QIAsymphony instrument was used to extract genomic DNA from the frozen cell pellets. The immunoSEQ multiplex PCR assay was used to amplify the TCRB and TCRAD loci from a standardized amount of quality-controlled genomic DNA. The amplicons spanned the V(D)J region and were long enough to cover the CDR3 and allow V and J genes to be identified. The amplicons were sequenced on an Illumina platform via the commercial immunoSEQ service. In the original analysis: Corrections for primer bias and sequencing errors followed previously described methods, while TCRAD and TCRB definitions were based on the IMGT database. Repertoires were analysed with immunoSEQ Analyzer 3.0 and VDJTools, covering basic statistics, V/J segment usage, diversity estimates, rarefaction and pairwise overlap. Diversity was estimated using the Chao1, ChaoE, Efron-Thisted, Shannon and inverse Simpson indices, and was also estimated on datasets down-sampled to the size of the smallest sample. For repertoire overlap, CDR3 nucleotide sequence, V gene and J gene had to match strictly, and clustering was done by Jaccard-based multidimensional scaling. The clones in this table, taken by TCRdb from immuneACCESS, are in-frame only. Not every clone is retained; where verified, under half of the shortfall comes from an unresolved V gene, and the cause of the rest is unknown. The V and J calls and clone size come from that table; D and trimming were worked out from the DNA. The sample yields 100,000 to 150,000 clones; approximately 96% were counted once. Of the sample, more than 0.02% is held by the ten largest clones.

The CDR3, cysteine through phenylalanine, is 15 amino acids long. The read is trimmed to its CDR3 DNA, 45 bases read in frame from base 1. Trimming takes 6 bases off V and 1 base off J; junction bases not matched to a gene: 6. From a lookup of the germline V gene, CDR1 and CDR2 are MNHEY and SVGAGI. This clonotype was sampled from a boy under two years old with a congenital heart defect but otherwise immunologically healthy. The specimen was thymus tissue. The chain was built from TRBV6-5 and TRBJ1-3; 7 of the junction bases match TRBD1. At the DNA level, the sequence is TGTGCCAGCAGGAAAATGGGACAGTCTGGAAACACCATATATTTT. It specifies CASRKMGQSGNTIYF.